Below, one TCR beta chain is given with its context. The sample comes from a study of blood T cell repertoires in COVID-19. The wider study: Donors in the United States, Italy and Spain gave samples during acute or convalescent COVID-19. T cells, B-cell-depleted T cells, or PBMCs provided the cDNA or gDNA that served as material.

The table came from immunoSEQ multiplex PCR; TCRdb's copy has only in-frame clones and leaves some out. The sample carries 140,000 to 150,000 clones, 85% to 90% recorded once. The TCR comes from a man aged 45-60 years who had recovered from COVID-19. The sequencing sample was made of peripheral blood.

The CDR3: CASSAGTGITDTQYF. Written as DNA, the CDR3 is TGTGCCAGCAGCGCTGGGACAGGTATCACAGATACGCAGTATTTT. This chain links TRBV5-6 with TRBJ2-3, with 8 bases fitting TRBD1. The V segment lost 4 bases and the J segment 2 bases; nucleotides outside the gene matches: 6. The CDR3 has 15 residues. Looked up from germline, CDR1 is SGHDT and CDR2 is YYEEEE.